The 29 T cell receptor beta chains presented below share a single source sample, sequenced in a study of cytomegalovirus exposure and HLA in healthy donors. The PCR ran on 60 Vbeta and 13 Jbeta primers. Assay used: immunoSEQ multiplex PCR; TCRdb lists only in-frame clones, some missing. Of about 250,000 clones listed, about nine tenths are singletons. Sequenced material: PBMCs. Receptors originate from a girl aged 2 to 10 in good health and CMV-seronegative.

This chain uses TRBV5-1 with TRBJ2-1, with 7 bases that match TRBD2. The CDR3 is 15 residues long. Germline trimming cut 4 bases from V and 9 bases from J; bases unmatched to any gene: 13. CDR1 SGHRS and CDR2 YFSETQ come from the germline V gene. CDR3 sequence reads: CASSQGDYDTTEQFF. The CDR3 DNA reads TGCGCCAGCAGCCAAGGGGACTACGACACCACTGAGCAGTTCTTC.

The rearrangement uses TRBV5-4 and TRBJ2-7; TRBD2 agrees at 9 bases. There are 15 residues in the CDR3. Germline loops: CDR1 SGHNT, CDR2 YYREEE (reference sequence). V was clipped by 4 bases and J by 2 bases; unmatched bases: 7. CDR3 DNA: TGTGCCAGCAGCCAAGAGACTAGCGGAGCCTACGAGCAGTACTTC. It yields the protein CASSQETSGAYEQYF.

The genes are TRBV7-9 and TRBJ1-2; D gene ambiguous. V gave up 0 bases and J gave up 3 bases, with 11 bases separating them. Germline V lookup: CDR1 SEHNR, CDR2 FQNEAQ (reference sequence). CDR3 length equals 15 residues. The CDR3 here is CASSLAASQDYGYTF. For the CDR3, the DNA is TGTGCCAGCAGCTTAGCCGCCAGTCAGGACTATGGCTACACCTTC.

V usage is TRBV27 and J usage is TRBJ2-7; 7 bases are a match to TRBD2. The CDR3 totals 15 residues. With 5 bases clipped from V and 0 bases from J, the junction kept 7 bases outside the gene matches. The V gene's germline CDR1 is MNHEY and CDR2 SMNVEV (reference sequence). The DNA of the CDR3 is TGTGCCAGCAGTCCTGGGGGAGGGATCTCCTACGAGCAGTACTTC. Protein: CASSPGGGISYEQYF.

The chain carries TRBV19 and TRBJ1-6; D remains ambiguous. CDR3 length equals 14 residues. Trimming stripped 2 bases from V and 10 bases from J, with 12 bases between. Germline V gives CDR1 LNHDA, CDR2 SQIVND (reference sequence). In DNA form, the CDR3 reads TGTGCCAGTAGTATAACGGGGATAAGGTCACCCCTCCACTTT. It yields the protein CASSITGIRSPLHF.

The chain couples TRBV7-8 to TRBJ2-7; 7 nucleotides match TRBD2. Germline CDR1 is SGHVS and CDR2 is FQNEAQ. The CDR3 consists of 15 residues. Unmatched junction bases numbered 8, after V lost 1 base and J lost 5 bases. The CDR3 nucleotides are TGTGCCAGCAGCTTAGTGGGGGGAGGGCCGGACGAGCAGTACTTC. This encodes CASSLVGGGPDEQYF. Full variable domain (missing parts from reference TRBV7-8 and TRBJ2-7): GAGVSQSPRYKVAKRGQDVALRCDPISGHVSLFWYQQALGQGPEFLTYFQNEAQLDKSGLPSDRFFAERPEGSVSTLKIQRTQQEDSAVYLCASSLVGGGPDEQYFGPGTRLTVT.

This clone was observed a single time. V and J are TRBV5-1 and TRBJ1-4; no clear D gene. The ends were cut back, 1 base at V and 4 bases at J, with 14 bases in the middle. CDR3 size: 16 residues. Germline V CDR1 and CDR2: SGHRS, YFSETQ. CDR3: CASSLNGGTINEKLFF. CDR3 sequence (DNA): TGCGCCAGCAGCTTGAATGGCGGAACGATTAATGAAAAACTGTTTTTT.

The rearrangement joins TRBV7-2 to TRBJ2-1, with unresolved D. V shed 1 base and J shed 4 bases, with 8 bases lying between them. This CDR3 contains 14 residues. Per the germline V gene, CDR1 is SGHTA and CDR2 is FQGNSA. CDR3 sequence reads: CASSLETRYNEQFF. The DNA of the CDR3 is TGTGCCAGCAGCTTAGAGACACGGTACAATGAGCAGTTCTTC.

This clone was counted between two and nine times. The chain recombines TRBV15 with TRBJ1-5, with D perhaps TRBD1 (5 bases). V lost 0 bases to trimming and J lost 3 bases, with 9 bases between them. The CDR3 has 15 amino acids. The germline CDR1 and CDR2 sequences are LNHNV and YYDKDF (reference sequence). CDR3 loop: CATSRDPGVNQPQHF. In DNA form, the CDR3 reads TGTGCCACCAGCAGAGATCCGGGGGTCAATCAGCCCCAGCATTTT.

The DNA for the CDR3 is TGTGCCAGCAGTGCAATACCCGGACACTCGCGGGAAAAACTGTTTTTT. It specifies CASSAIPGHSREKLFF. The chain uses TRBV28 and TRBJ1-4, with D possibly TRBD1 on 5 matching bases. The ends were cut back, 5 bases at V and 8 bases at J, with 21 bases in the middle. The CDR3 consists of 16 residues. Germline CDR1 and CDR2: MDHEN and SYDVKM.

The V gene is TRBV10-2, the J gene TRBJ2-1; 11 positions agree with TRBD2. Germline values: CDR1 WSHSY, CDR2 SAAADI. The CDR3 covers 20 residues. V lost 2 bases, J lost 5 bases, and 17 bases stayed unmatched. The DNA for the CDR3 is TGCGCCAGCAGTGAGAGGAGGCTAGCGGGGGGCAAAAACCATCACAATGAGCAGTTCTTC. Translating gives CASSERRLAGGKNHHNEQFF.

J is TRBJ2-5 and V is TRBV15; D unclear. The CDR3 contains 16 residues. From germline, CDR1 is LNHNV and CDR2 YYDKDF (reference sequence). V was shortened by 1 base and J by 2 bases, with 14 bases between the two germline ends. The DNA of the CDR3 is TGTGCCACCAGCAGAGTTGGCGGTGCAAATCAAGAGACCCAGTACTTC. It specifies CATSRVGGANQETQYF.

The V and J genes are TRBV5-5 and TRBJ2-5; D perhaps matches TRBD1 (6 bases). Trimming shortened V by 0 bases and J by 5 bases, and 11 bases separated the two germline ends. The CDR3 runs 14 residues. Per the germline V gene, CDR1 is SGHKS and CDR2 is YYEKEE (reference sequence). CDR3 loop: CASSLATGTETQYF. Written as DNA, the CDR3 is TGTGCCAGCAGCTTGGCCACAGGGACGGAGACCCAGTACTTC.

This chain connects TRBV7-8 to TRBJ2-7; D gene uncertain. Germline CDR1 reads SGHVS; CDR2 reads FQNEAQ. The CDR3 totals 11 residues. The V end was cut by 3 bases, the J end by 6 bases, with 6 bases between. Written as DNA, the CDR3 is TGTGCCAGCAGCTTGTCGGGCGAGCAGTACTTC. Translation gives CASSLSGEQYF.

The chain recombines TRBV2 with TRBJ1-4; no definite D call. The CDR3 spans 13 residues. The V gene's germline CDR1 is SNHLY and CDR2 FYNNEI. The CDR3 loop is CAILGSPNEKLFF. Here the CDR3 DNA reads TGTGCAATACTTGGTTCGCCTAATGAAAAACTGTTTTTT.

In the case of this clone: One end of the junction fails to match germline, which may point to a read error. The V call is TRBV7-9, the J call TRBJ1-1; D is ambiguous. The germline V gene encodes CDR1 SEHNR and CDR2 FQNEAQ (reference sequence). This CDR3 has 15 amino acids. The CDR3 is CSSSPSRDSNTEAFF. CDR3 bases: TGTTCCAGCAGCCCGTCGAGGGATTCGAACACTGAAGCTTTCTTT. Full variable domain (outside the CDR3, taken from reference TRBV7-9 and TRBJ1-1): DTGVSQNPRHKITKRGQNVTFRCDPISEHNRLYWYRQTLGQGPEFLTYFQNEAQLEKSRLLSDRFSAERPKGSFSTLEIQRTEQGDSAMYLCSSSPSRDSNTEAFFGQGTRLTVV.

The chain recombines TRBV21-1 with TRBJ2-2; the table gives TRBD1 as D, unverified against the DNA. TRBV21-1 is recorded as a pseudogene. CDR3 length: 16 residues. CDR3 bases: TGTGCCAGCAGCAAAGGAACCAGGCTGGATTCCGGGGAGCTGTTTTTT. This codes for CASSKGTRLDSGELFF.

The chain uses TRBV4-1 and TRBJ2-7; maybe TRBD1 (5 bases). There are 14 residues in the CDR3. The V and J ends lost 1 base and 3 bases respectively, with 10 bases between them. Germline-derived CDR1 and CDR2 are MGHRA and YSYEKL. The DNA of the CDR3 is TGCGCCAGCAGCCAAGGGGCAGGGTTCTACGAGCAGTACTTC. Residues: CASSQGAGFYEQYF.

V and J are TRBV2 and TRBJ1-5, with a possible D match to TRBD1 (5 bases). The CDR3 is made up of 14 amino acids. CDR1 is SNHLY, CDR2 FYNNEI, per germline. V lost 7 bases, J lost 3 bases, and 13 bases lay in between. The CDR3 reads CASTPGGFNQPQHF. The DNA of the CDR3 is TGTGCCAGCACCCCGGGGGGTTTCAATCAGCCCCAGCATTTT.

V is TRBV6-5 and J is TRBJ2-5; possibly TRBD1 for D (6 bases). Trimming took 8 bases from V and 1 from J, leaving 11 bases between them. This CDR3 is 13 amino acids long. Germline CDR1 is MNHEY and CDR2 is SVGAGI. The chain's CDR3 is CASQRGSQETQYF. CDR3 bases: TGTGCCAGCCAAAGGGGGAGCCAAGAGACCCAGTACTTC.

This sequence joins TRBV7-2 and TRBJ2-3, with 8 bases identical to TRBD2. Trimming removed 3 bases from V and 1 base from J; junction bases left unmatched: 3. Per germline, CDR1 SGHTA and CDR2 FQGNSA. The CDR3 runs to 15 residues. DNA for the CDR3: TGTGCCAGCAGCTTCGGGGGGGCAGGCACAGATACGCAGTATTTT. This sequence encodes CASSFGGAGTDTQYF.

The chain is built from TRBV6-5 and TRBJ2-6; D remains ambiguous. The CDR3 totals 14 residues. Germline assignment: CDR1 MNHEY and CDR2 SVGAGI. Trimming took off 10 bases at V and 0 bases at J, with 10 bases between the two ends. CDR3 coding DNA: TGTGCCACCGCGGTCCTCTCTGGGGCCAACGTCCTGACTTTC. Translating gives CATAVLSGANVLTF.

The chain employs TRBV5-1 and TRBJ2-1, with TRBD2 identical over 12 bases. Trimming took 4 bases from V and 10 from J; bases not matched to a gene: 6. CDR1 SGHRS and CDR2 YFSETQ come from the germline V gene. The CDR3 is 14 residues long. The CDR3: CASSPGLAGSEQFF. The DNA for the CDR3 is TGCGCCAGCAGCCCCGGACTAGCGGGATCGGAGCAGTTCTTC.

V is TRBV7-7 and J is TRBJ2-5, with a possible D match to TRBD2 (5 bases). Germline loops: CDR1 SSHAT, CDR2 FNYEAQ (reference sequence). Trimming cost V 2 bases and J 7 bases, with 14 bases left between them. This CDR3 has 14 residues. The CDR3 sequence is CASSLILAEGTQYF. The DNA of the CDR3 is TGTGCCAGCAGCTTAATCCTGGCAGAGGGGACCCAGTACTTC.

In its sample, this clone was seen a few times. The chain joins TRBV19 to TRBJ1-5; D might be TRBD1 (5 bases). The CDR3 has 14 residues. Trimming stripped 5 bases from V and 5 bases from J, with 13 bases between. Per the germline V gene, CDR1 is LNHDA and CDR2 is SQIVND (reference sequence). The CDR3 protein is CASSPGGAYQPQHF. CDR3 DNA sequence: TGTGCCAGTAGTCCCGGTGGGGCATATCAGCCCCAGCATTTT.

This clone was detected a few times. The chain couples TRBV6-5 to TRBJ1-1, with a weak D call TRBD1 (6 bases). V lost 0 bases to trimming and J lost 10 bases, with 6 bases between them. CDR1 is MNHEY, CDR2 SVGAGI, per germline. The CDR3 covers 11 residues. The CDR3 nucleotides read TGTGCCAGCAGTTACTCAGGGGGAGCTTTCTTT. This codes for CASSYSGGAFF.

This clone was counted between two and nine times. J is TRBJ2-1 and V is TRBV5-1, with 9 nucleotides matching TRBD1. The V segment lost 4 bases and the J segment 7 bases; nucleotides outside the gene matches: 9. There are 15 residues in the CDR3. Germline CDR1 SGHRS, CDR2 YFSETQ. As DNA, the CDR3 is TGCGCCAGCAGCCCCCGGGACAGGGACGAAAATGAGCAGTTCTTC. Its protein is CASSPRDRDENEQFF.

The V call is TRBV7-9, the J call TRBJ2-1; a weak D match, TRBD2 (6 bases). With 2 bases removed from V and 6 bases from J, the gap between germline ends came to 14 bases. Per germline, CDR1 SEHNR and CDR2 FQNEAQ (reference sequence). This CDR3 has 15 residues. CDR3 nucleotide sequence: TGTGCCAGCAGCTTATCAGAGACTAGTGGCAATGAGCAGTTCTTC. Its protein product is CASSLSETSGNEQFF.

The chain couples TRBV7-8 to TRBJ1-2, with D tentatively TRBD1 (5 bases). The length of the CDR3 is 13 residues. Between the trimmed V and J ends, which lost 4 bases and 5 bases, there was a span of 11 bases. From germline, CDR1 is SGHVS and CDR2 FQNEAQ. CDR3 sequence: CASSWGEKYGYTF. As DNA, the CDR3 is TGTGCCAGCAGCTGGGGCGAGAAGTATGGCTACACCTTC.